This TCR beta chain is from a study of Graves' ophthalmopathy and Graves' hyperthyroidism. Study outcomes and limitations: A 13-signature model separated ophthalmopathy from stable hyperthyroidism, roughly 85% sensitivity, about 81% specificity.

TCR beta CDR3 regions were amplified from RNA transcripts. HTBI-primed RT-PCR formed the first round, and a multiplex PCR formed the second. TCRdb redid the calling of the multiplex PCR reads with MiXCR, one entry per CDR3 protein. The repertoire includes hundreds of thousands of distinct CDR3 sequences, 22% of them detected once, and around 6.9% sits in the top ten. The ends lost 3 bases at V and 0 bases at J; junction bases unmatched: 1. The V gene's germline CDR1 is DFQATT and CDR2 SNEGSKA (reference sequence). This CDR3 has 15 residues. This clonotype has a count of ten or more. Its antigen is undetermined. Clinicians diagnosed using symptoms, serum thyroxine, TRAb, thyroid ultrasound and orbital computed tomography. PBMCs came from more than 8 ml of fresh peripheral blood.

The receptor's source is a woman between 18 and 29 years old with stable Graves' hyperthyroidism. Some clones in this sample may be carry-over from other donors' samples. Sequencing was done on a sample of peripheral blood. The chain employs TRBV20-1 and TRBJ2-7, with TRBD2 identical over 14 bases. The CDR3 reads CSARGLAGDSYEQYF. For the CDR3, the DNA is TGCAGTGCTAGGGGACTAGCGGGGGACTCCTACGAGCAGTACTTC.